The 22 T cell receptor beta chains below were found in one sample sequenced in a study of long-term antiretroviral therapy in people with HIV. Sequencing relied on immunoSEQ assay v3.0, run at survey level. Only in-frame clones appear in the TCRdb table, and some are missing; sequencing was by immunoSEQ multiplex PCR. This sample carries around 29,000 clones, about 85% of them seen once, and the ten largest clones take roughly 13%. The starting material was unsorted PBMCs, obtained 1.1 years after starting antiretroviral therapy. Receptors were obtained from a man between 18 and 29 years old with HIV.

The CDR3 here is CATSRTGGTEAFF. The CDR3, as DNA: TGTGCCACCAGCAGGACAGGGGGCACTGAAGCTTTCTTT. This chain uses TRBV15 with TRBJ1-1, with 9 bases lining up with TRBD1. The CDR3 runs to 13 residues. Germline loops: CDR1 LNHNV, CDR2 YYDKDF (reference sequence). V was pared by 3 bases and J by 4 bases, with 0 bases of the junction left unmatched.

This clone has just one count. The gene calls are TRBV4-3 and TRBJ2-5, with TRBD2 matching over 8 bases. Germline CDR1 and CDR2: LGHNA and YSLEER. The CDR3 is 15 amino acids. Losses at the gene ends were 6 bases for V and 5 bases for J; bases not matched to a gene: 11. The CDR3 DNA is TGCGCCAGCAGTACGACGGGAGGGCCTGGGGAGACCCAGTACTTC. Its translation is CASSTTGGPGETQYF.

The chain employs TRBV29-1 and TRBJ2-2; D remains ambiguous. This CDR3 comprises 14 residues. V dropped 7 bases and J dropped 0 bases, with 12 bases sitting between them. Germline-derived CDR1 and CDR2 are SQVTM and ANQGSEA. CDR3 DNA: TGCAGCGCCCTGGGCCAACCGAACACCGGGGAGCTGTTTTTT. Encoded protein: CSALGQPNTGELFF.

J is TRBJ2-3 and V is TRBV30; perhaps TRBD1 as D (6 bases). V was clipped by 3 bases and J by 4 bases, with 26 bases between them. The CDR3 is made up of 18 amino acids. Germline values: CDR1 GTSNPN, CDR2 SVGIG (reference sequence). The CDR3 is CAWRNRWASRGGPDTQYF. CDR3 DNA sequence: TGTGCCTGGAGGAATCGGTGGGCCTCCCGTGGGGGCCCAGATACGCAGTATTTT.

V gene TRBV19 combines with J gene TRBJ1-2, with a possible D match to TRBD1 (6 bases). Trimming took off 4 bases at V and 1 base at J, with 10 bases between the two ends. The CDR3 has 14 amino acids. Germline CDR1 is LNHDA and CDR2 is SQIVND (reference sequence). The DNA of the CDR3 is TGTGCCAGTAGTAGAGGACAGAATAACTATGGCTACACCTTC. Translating it yields CASSRGQNNYGYTF.

V gene TRBV4-1 combines with J gene TRBJ2-3, with D possibly matching TRBD1 (6 bases). Germline CDR1 is MGHRA and CDR2 is YSYEKL. This CDR3 spans 15 amino acids. Trimming took off 1 base at V and 4 bases at J, with 12 bases between the two ends. CDR3 sequence: CASSQGGGWPDTQYF. The CDR3 DNA is TGCGCCAGCAGCCAAGGAGGGGGATGGCCAGATACGCAGTATTTT.

This chain links TRBV2 with TRBJ1-4; D is uncertain. V lost 5 bases, J lost 3 bases, and 10 bases lay in between. CDR3 size: 14 residues. Germline CDR1 reads SNHLY; CDR2 reads FYNNEI. CDR3 bases: TGTGCCAGCAGTAAGGATTCGGCTAATGAAAAACTGTTTTTT. This codes for CASSKDSANEKLFF.

This chain links TRBV9 with TRBJ2-7, with 7 bases that match TRBD2. The germline CDR1 and CDR2 sequences are SGDLS and YYNGEE. The ends lost 3 bases at V and 2 bases at J; junction bases unmatched: 8. This CDR3 has 15 residues. CDR3 sequence: CASSASPSGAYEQYF. CDR3 DNA: TGTGCCAGCAGCGCCTCTCCTAGCGGAGCCTACGAGCAGTACTTC.

The genes are TRBV5-1 and TRBJ2-2; no definite D call. Between the trimmed V and J ends, which lost 0 bases and 1 base, there was a span of 7 bases. CDR1 is SGHRS and CDR2 is YFSETQ in the germline V gene. The CDR3 totals 15 residues. Written as DNA, the CDR3 is TGCGCCAGCAGCTTGGCCCTGCTGAACACCGGGGAGCTGTTTTTT. Translating it yields CASSLALLNTGELFF.

The J gene is TRBJ2-1, the V gene TRBV7-6; 7 nucleotides align to TRBD1. Germline V lookup: CDR1 SGHVS, CDR2 FNYEAQ. This CDR3 is built from 16 residues. Trimming removed 1 base from V and 3 bases from J; junction bases left unmatched: 6. The CDR3 DNA reads TGTGCCAGCAGCTTAGGGGGGCAGGGGGACTACAATGAGCAGTTCTTC. Translation gives CASSLGGQGDYNEQFF.

The chain carries TRBV18 and TRBJ2-7; the D call may be TRBD1 or TRBD2 (5 bases each). The CDR3 is 16 amino acids. CDR1 is KGHSH, CDR2 LQKENI, per germline. The V end lost 6 bases, the J end lost 5 bases, and 23 bases lay between the germline ends. CDR3 DNA sequence: TGTGCCAGCTCGAAAATACCTGAGGCTGGGGGAGACGAGCAGTACTTC. Its protein product is CASSKIPEAGGDEQYF.

CDR3 DNA sequence: TGTGCCAGCAGGTTAGCGGGGGCCCCCACAGATACGCAGTATTTT. Its translation is CASRLAGAPTDTQYF. This chain joins TRBV2 and TRBJ2-3; 9 bases are a match to TRBD2. V dropped 6 bases and J dropped 2; count of bases not matched to a gene: 6. This CDR3 has 15 amino acids. Germline V gives CDR1 SNHLY, CDR2 FYNNEI.

This chain connects TRBV7-2 to TRBJ2-1; 9 bases fit TRBD1. Germline loops: CDR1 SGHTA, CDR2 FQGNSA. After removal of 1 base from V and 1 base from J, the junction contained 2 bases not matched to a gene. The CDR3 length is 16 residues. CDR3 sequence (DNA): TGTGCCAGCAGCTTAGGTGGGACAGGGTCCTACAATGAGCAGTTCTTC. Translation: CASSLGGTGSYNEQFF. Together with reference TRBV7-2 and TRBJ2-1, the CDR3 gives the full variable domain: GAGVSQSPSNKVTEKGKDVELRCDPISGHTALYWYRQSLGQGLEFLIYFQGNSAPDKSGLPSDRFSAERTGGSVSTLTIQRTQQEDSAVYLCASSLGGTGSYNEQFFGPGTRLTVL.

J is TRBJ2-3 and V is TRBV5-5; unclear D gene. Germline V gives CDR1 SGHKS, CDR2 YYEKEE (reference sequence). V was trimmed by 0 bases and J by 4 bases, leaving 12 bases between them. This CDR3 has 15 residues. Here the CDR3 reads CASSLGRWVPDTQYF. The CDR3 bases are TGTGCCAGCAGCTTGGGGAGATGGGTTCCAGATACGCAGTATTTT.

V and J are TRBV7-9 and TRBJ2-5; tentatively, D is TRBD1 (6 bases). Germline-derived CDR1 and CDR2 are SEHNR and FQNEAQ (reference sequence). Trimming removed 5 bases from V and 5 bases from J, with 15 bases in between. The CDR3 has 14 amino acids. The CDR3 is CASSRTESRETQYF. CDR3 DNA sequence: TGTGCCAGCAGCAGGACAGAATCGAGGGAGACCCAGTACTTC.

This clone is classed as medium-sized. V gene TRBV7-8 combines with J gene TRBJ1-2; TRBD1 might be the D (6 bases). V was clipped by 5 bases and J by 4 bases, with 11 bases between them. This CDR3 has 13 amino acids. Germline CDR1 SGHVS, CDR2 FQNEAQ. The CDR3 bases are TGTGCCAGCAGCCTCGGGGGGGCCTATGGCTACACCTTC. Its protein product is CASSLGGAYGYTF.

The rearrangement links TRBV5-5 to TRBJ1-5; TRBD1 agrees at 7 bases. Germline V gene lookup returns CDR1 SGHKS and CDR2 YYEKEE (reference sequence). V was pared by 4 bases and J by 1 base, with 5 bases of the junction left unmatched. The CDR3 spans 15 residues. CDR3 residues: CASSTRGGSNQPQHF. CDR3 in DNA: TGTGCCAGCAGCACCAGGGGGGGGAGCAATCAGCCCCAGCATTTT.

The V call is TRBV10-3, the J call TRBJ2-7; D is ambiguous. Trimming pared 3 bases from V and 2 bases from J, leaving 5 bases between. This CDR3 is 12 amino acids long. CDR1 is ENHRY and CDR2 is SYGVKD in the germline V gene. The CDR3 DNA reads TGTGCCATCAGTGAAACGGCCTACGAGCAGTACTTC. The encoded protein is CAISETAYEQYF.

The CDR3 region has the DNA TGTGCCAGTGCCGCGGGACAGGGAGGGGACCGGGCTGAAGCTTTCTTT. Translated: CASAAGQGGDRAEAFF. V and J are TRBV19 and TRBJ1-1; 9 positions agree with TRBD1. Trimming cost V 8 bases and J 6 bases; bases outside gene matches: 16. The CDR3 length is 16 residues. Germline CDR1 and CDR2: LNHDA and SQIVND (reference sequence).

The V and J genes are TRBV7-8 and TRBJ1-5; no reliable D call. This CDR3 spans 15 amino acids. Germline V gene lookup returns CDR1 SGHVS and CDR2 FQNEAQ. Trimming cost V 1 base and J 2 bases, with 9 bases left between them. DNA of the CDR3: TGTGCCAGCAGCTTAGACGGCGGTGGCAATCAGCCCCAGCATTTT. Translation gives CASSLDGGGNQPQHF.

As regards this clone: This sample also contains other DNA sequences that code for the same CDR3. This chain uses TRBV5-1 with TRBJ1-3; perhaps TRBD1 as D (5 bases). The germline V gene has CDR1 SGHRS and CDR2 YFSETQ. The V and J ends lost 1 base and 4 bases respectively, with 9 bases between them. The CDR3 loop spans 14 amino acids. The CDR3 region is CASSLSGTGNTIYF. The DNA for the CDR3 is TGCGCCAGCAGCTTGTCAGGGACCGGAAACACCATATATTTT.

The genes are TRBV6-1 and TRBJ1-5, with D unclear. V lost 1 base and J lost 6, with 10 bases in between. The CDR3 has 14 residues. Germline values: CDR1 MNHNS, CDR2 SASEGT. CDR3 nucleotide sequence: TGTGCCAGCAGTGAAGTGGGGTGGATTCAGCCCCAGCATTTT. Encoded protein: CASSEVGWIQPQHF.